The 18 T cell receptor beta chains given below trace back to one sample, sequenced in a study of blood T cell repertoires in COVID-19. The protocol was immunoSEQ multiplex PCR, while the TCRdb copy is restricted to in-frame clones and leaves out a portion. The sample holds approximately 150,000 clones; roughly 86% are singletons and the top ten take approximately 1.4%. Source material: peripheral blood. The receptors here all came from a woman aged 50 to 60 with acute or convalescent COVID-19.

In this sample, this clone turned up once. V is TRBV12-3 or TRBV12-4 and J is TRBJ1-5, with unresolved D. This CDR3 contains 13 residues. V was cut by 6 bases and J by 0 bases, with 6 bases left in between. The CDR3 spells CASRLNSNQPQHF. In nucleotides, the CDR3 is TGTGCCAGCAGACTGAATAGCAATCAGCCCCAGCATTTT.

The chain has TRBV6-5 and TRBJ1-5; D remains ambiguous. The CDR3 is made up of 14 amino acids. The germline V gene encodes CDR1 MNHEY and CDR2 SVGAGI. Trimming took off 7 bases at V and 3 bases at J, with 13 bases between the two ends. For the CDR3, the DNA is TGTGCCAGCAATGTCCCTCTCCCCAATCAGCCCCAGCATTTT. Translation: CASNVPLPNQPQHF.

V usage is TRBV9 and J usage is TRBJ1-3; a possible D gene is TRBD1 (6 bases). Deletions cut 3 bases from V and 0 bases from J, with 19 bases between. The CDR3 loop spans 18 amino acids. The germline gives CDR1 SGDLS, CDR2 YYNGEE. The CDR3 bases are TGTGCCAGCAGCGGAGGGGGATTCGGCCTCAACTCTGGAAACACCATATATTTT. Protein sequence: CASSGGGFGLNSGNTIYF.

The gene calls are TRBV4-1 and TRBJ1-6; 8 bases line up with TRBD1. Germline V gene sequence: CDR1 MGHRA, CDR2 YSYEKL. CDR3 length: 18 residues. V lost 3 bases to trimming and J lost 7 bases; unmatched junction nucleotides: 14. CDR3 sequence (DNA): TGCGCCAGCAGCCAGAGGGGCGGACAGGGTCCTGCGAATTCACCCCTCCACTTT. This gives the protein CASSQRGGQGPANSPLHF.

V and J are TRBV5-1 and TRBJ2-1, with TRBD2 matching over 9 bases. V trimming: 2 bases; J trimming: 4 bases; junction bases outside the gene matches: 4. CDR3 length: 15 residues. Germline V gives CDR1 SGHRS, CDR2 YFSETQ. CDR3 sequence: CASSFEAGGYNEQFF. The CDR3 DNA reads as TGCGCCAGCAGCTTTGAAGCGGGAGGTTACAATGAGCAGTTCTTC.

V is TRBV18 and J is TRBJ2-7, with 7 bases matching TRBD1. The CDR3 length is 15 residues. Germline CDR1 is KGHSH and CDR2 is LQKENI. The V segment lost 5 bases and the J segment 2 bases; nucleotides outside the gene matches: 9. The CDR3 DNA reads as TGTGCCAGCTCATCACAGGGGAAGGCCACCTACGAGCAGTACTTC. Its translation is CASSSQGKATYEQYF.

DNA for the CDR3: TGTGCCACCAGTGACCCGGGGGGGGGAAACACCATATATTTT. Amino acids: CATSDPGGGNTIYF. V is TRBV24-1 and J is TRBJ1-3, with D perhaps TRBD1 (5 bases). V lost 4 bases and J lost 4, with 10 bases in between. CDR3 length: 14 amino acids. The germline gives CDR1 KGHDR, CDR2 SFDVKD.

The V gene is TRBV6-5, the J gene TRBJ2-1; 11 positions match TRBD2. Germline V gene data show CDR1 as MNHEY and CDR2 as SVGAGI. The CDR3 extends over 15 amino acids. Trimming at V came to 11 bases and at J to 2 bases, leaving 8 bases not matched to a gene. CDR3: CAGRLLAGAYNEQFF. The CDR3 coding sequence is TGTGCCGGCCGATTACTAGCGGGAGCCTACAATGAGCAGTTCTTC.

The chain employs TRBV10-2 and TRBJ1-5; TRBD1 is a possible D gene (5 bases). Germline V CDR1 and CDR2: WSHSY, SAAADI. CDR3 length equals 13 residues. V was clipped by 8 bases and J by 8 bases, with 16 bases between them. The CDR3 sequence: CASGRGPGEPQHF. CDR3 DNA sequence: TGCGCCAGCGGGAGGGGACCGGGGGAGCCCCAGCATTTT.

J is TRBJ1-2 and V is TRBV5-1; TRBD1 aligns across 7 bases. The germline V gene has CDR1 SGHRS and CDR2 YFSETQ. Trimming took 4 bases from V and 4 from J; bases not matched to a gene: 7. The CDR3 consists of 14 residues. The CDR3 coding sequence is TGCGCCAGCAGCCCACAGGGGAATGGCTATGGCTACACCTTC. It codes for CASSPQGNGYGYTF.

The CDR3 DNA sequence: TGTGCCAGCAGCGCCCTCGGGGATAGCAATCAGCCCCAGCATTTT. Translating gives CASSALGDSNQPQHF. The chain joins TRBV7-9 to TRBJ1-5; D call uncertain. Germline CDR1 is SEHNR and CDR2 is FQNEAQ (reference sequence). CDR3 size: 15 residues. V was clipped by 5 bases and J by 0 bases, with 11 bases between them.

This rearrangement joins TRBV19 to TRBJ2-1, with TRBD1 matching 10 bases. The CDR3 is 16 amino acids. V lost 7 bases, J lost 7 bases, and 13 bases stayed unmatched. Germline assignment: CDR1 LNHDA and CDR2 SQIVND (reference sequence). CDR3 coding DNA: TGTGCCAGTATAGGCCCCCGGGACAGGGGACGTAATGAGCAGTTCTTC. Translated: CASIGPRDRGRNEQFF.

The chain uses TRBV12-3 or TRBV12-4 and TRBJ1-2; TRBD1 matches at 9 bases. Trimming removed 7 bases from V and 7 bases from J; junction bases left unmatched: 7. This CDR3 region has 13 residues. CDR3: CASKRDRDRGYTF. The CDR3 DNA follows: TGTGCCAGCAAGAGGGACAGGGATCGTGGCTACACCTTC.

This sequence joins TRBV6-2 or TRBV6-3 and TRBJ2-5, with 9 bases that match TRBD1. V gave up 5 bases and J gave up 5 bases; unmatched junction bases: 3. The CDR3 is 13 amino acids. The germline gives CDR1 MNHEY, CDR2 SVGEGT. The CDR3 reads CASSRQGGETQYF. The CDR3 nucleotides are TGTGCCAGCAGTCGACAGGGGGGGGAGACCCAGTACTTC.

This chain connects TRBV14 to TRBJ2-1; 10 nucleotides line up with TRBD2. Unmatched junction bases numbered 2, after V lost 4 bases and J lost 2 bases. Germline CDR1 reads SGHDN; CDR2 reads FVKESK. The CDR3 has 15 residues. The CDR3 reads CASSRLAGPYNEQFF. The DNA of the CDR3 is TGTGCCAGCAGCCGACTAGCGGGTCCCTACAATGAGCAGTTCTTC.

This chain connects TRBV7-9 to TRBJ2-3; D remains unclear. This CDR3 region has 14 residues. The V and J ends lost 6 bases and 2 bases respectively, with 12 bases between them. CDR1 is SEHNR and CDR2 is FQNEAQ in the germline V gene (reference sequence). CDR3 loop: CASRLAKLTDTQYF. CDR3 nucleotide sequence: TGTGCCAGCAGACTTGCAAAACTCACAGATACGCAGTATTTT. Drawing the rest from reference TRBV7-9 and TRBJ2-3, the complete variable domain is DTGVSQNPRHKITKRGQNVTFRCDPISEHNRLYWYRQTLGQGPEFLTYFQNEAQLEKSRLLSDRFSAERPKGSFSTLEIQRTEQGDSAMYLCASRLAKLTDTQYFGPGTRLTVL.

This chain links TRBV15 with TRBJ1-4, with 8 bases lining up with TRBD1. The germline V gene has CDR1 LNHNV and CDR2 YYDKDF (reference sequence). The CDR3 runs to 16 residues. Trimming cost V 0 bases and J 8 bases; bases outside gene matches: 8. The CDR3 coding sequence is TGTGCCACCAGCAGAGAGGGGGACAGGCTCATCGAAAAACTGTTTTTT. Its protein product is CATSREGDRLIEKLFF.

The rearrangement joins TRBV7-8 to TRBJ2-1; possible D gene TRBD2, 6 bases. Germline V gene sequence: CDR1 SGHVS, CDR2 FQNEAQ. Trimming took 2 bases from V and 4 from J, leaving 9 bases between them. The length of the CDR3 is 14 residues. The CDR3 spells CASSLLAGYNEQFF. The CDR3 DNA is TGTGCCAGCAGCTTACTCGCGGGGTACAATGAGCAGTTCTTC.